This T cell receptor (beta chain) was profiled in a study of blood T cell repertoires in COVID-19. Study-wide context: Spain, Italy and the United States supplied samples that represented acute and convalescent COVID-19. In each case, the material was cDNA or gDNA derived from T cells, B-cell-depleted T cells, or PBMCs.

Original methodology: Nucleated cell counts were estimated from reference gene primer amplification. Profiling relied on immunoSEQ multiplex PCR, and the TCRdb table lists in-frame clones only, not all of them. The D gene and trimming were derived from the DNA, and the V and J assignments and clone size from that table. Here the sample spans about 74,000 clones, approximately 90% being singletons. This clone was seen a single time. CDR1 and CDR2 (germline): MGHRA, YSYEKL. The CDR3 has 15 residues. Trimming cost V 4 bases and J 5 bases; bases outside gene matches: 5. The V gene is TRBV4-1, the J gene TRBJ2-1, with 10 bases matching TRBD1. The sequenced material came from peripheral blood. The clonotype originates from a man between 65 and 85 years old with active or convalescent COVID-19. The CDR3 region has the DNA TGCGCCAGCAGCCGGGGGACAGGGGTTCACAATGAGCAGTTCTTC. It specifies CASSRGTGVHNEQFF.